This T cell receptor (beta chain) was retrieved from a study of tumor-infiltrating lymphocytes in primary liver carcinoma. Germline DNA was extracted alongside blood RNA, which was obtained from unsorted whole blood. A constant-region primer primed TCR beta cDNA synthesis from about 0.45 ug of total RNA. Investigators got TCR beta libraries out of three nested multiplex PCR rounds, done with slightly modified ARM-PCR. Forward primers for TRBV1-TRBV30 and a C-beta reverse primer served the first two PCR rounds, at roughly 10 cycles each. TCRdb passed the multiplex PCR reads through MiXCR, listing each CDR3 protein once. This sample has fewer than 350,000 distinct CDR3 sequences, with 65% found just once. The germline CDR1 and CDR2 sequences are SGHKS and YYEKEE (reference sequence). The length of the CDR3 is 15 residues. Worth noting for this clonotype: At one boundary the junction diverges from the germline segment, which might be a read error.

Source material: peripheral blood. The chain links TRBV5-5 to TRBJ1-1, with 9 bases fitting TRBD1. The sequence was collected from a man aged 35-49 years with primary liver carcinoma and hepatitis B virus infection. In DNA, the CDR3 is TGTGCCAGCAGCGACAGGGGGGCCGTGAACACTGAAGTTTTCTTT. Translated, it gives CASSDRGAVNTEVFF.